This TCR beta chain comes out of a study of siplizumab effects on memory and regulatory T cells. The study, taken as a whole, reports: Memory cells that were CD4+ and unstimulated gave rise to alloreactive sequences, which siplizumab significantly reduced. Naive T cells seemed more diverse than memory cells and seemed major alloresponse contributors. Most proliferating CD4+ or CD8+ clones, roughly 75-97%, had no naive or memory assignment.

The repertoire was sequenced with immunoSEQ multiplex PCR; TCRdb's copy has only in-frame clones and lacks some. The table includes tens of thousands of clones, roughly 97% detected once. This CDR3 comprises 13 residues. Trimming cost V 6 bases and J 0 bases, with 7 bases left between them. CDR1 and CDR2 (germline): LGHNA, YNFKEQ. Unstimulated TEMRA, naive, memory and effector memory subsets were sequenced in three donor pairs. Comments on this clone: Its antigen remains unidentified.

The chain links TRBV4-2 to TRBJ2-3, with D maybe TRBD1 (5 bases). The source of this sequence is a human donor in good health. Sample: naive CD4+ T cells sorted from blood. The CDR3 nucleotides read TGTGCCAGCAGGACAGCTAGCACAGATACGCAGTATTTT. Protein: CASRTASTDTQYF.